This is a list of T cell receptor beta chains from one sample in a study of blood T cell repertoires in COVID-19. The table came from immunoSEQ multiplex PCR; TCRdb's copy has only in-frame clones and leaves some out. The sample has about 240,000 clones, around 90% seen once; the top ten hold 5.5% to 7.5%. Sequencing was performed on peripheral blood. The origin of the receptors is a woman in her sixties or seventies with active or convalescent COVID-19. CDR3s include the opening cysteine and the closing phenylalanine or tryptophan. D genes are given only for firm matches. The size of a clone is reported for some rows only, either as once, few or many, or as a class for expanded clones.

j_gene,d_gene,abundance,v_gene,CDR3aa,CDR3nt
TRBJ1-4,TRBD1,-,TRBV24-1,CATSDPGTGVEKLFF,TGTGCCACCAGTGACCCCGGGACAGGAGTGGAAAAACTGTTTTTT
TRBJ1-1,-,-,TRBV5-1,CASSLPGKYEAFF,TGCGCCAGCAGCTTGCCGGGTAAATATGAAGCTTTCTTT
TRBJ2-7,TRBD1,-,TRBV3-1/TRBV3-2,CASSPGRQGASYEQYF,TGTGCCAGCAGCCCTGGGCGACAGGGAGCCTCCTACGAGCAGTACTTC
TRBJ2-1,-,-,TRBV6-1,CASSETGSDNEQFF,TGTGCCAGCAGTGAAACAGGGAGTGACAATGAGCAGTTCTTC
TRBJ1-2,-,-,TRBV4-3,CASSQAPDSTYGYTF,TGCGCCAGCAGCCAAGCTCCGGACAGTACTTATGGCTACACCTTC
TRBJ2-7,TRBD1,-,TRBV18,CASSRTGTDFYEQYF,TGTGCCAGCTCACGAACCGGGACAGATTTCTACGAGCAGTACTTC
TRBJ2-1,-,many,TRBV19,CASEGDFYNEQFF,TGTGCCAGCGAAGGGGACTTCTACAATGAGCAGTTCTTC
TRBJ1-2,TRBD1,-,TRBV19,CASSTTPTGGISGYTF,TGTGCCAGTAGTACGACGCCGACAGGGGGCATATCTGGCTACACCTTC
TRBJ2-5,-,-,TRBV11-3,CASSFGGDQETQYF,TGTGCCAGCAGCTTTGGGGGCGACCAAGAGACCCAGTACTTC
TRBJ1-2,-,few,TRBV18,CASSPGVVMGGGYTF,TGTGCCAGCTCACCGGGTGTCGTTATGGGAGGAGGCTACACCTTC
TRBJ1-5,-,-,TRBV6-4,CASSGRLNQPQHF,TGTGCCAGCAGTGGCAGACTCAATCAGCCCCAGCATTTT
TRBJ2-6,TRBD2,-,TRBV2,CASGGDSGANVLTF,TGTGCCAGCGGGGGGGACTCTGGGGCCAACGTCCTGACTTTC
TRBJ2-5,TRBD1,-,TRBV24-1,CATSDSSGQGRQETQYF,TGTGCCACCAGTGATTCATCGGGACAGGGAAGACAAGAGACCCAGTACTTC
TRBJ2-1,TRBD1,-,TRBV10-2,CASSLGQRNEQFF,TGCGCCAGCAGTCTGGGACAGCGGAATGAGCAGTTCTTC
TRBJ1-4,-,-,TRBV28,CASRPEGGGNEKLFF,TGTGCCAGCCGTCCCGAGGGGGGGGGTAATGAAAAACTGTTTTTT
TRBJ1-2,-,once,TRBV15,CATSKTGPLMRYTF,TGTGCCACCAGCAAGACAGGACCCCTTATGCGATACACCTTC
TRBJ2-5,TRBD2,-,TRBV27,CASSFRISGVTSGEKETQYF,TGTGCCAGCAGTTTCCGGATAAGTGGGGTGACTAGCGGGGAAAAAGAGACCCAGTACTTC
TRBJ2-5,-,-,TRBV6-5,CASSGPLTGETQYF,TGTGCCAGCAGCGGCCCGCTCACGGGGGAGACCCAGTACTTC
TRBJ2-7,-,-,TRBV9,CASSVGGRSKSYEQYF,TGTGCCAGCAGCGTAGGGGGGCGTAGTAAAAGCTACGAGCAGTACTTC
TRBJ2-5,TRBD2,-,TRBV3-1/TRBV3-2,CASSQERRGVPRANF,TGTGCCAGCAGCCAAGAGAGGCGGGGGGTTCCCCGTGCAAACTTC
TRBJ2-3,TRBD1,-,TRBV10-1,CASSADRGWTQYF,TGCGCCAGCAGTGCGGACAGGGGATGGACGCAGTATTTT
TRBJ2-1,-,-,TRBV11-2,CASSLRQSSYNEQFF,TGTGCCAGCAGCCTTCGACAGAGCTCCTACAATGAGCAGTTCTTC
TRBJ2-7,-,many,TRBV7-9,CASSLRTEKYF,TGTGCCAGCAGCCTTCGGACAGAGAAGTACTTC
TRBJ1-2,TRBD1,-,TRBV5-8,CASGERTGGNYGYTF,TGTGCCAGCGGAGAGAGGACAGGGGGGAACTATGGCTACACCTTC
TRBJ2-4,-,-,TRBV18,CASSPTGTLAKNIQYF,TGTGCCAGCTCACCCACAGGGACCCTAGCCAAAAACATTCAGTACTTC
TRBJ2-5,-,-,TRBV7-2,CASSLVGRQGGEETQYF,TGTGCCAGCAGCTTAGTAGGGCGTCAGGGTGGGGAAGAGACCCAGTACTTC
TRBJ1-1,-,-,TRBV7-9,CASSLASEAFF,TGTGCCAGCAGCTTAGCGAGTGAAGCTTTCTTT
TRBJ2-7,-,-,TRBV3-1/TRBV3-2,CASSWALSEQYF,TGTGCCAGCAGCTGGGCTTTGAGCGAGCAGTACTTC
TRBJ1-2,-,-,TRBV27,CASSRGTSPNYGYTF,TGTGCCAGCAGTCGCGGGACCTCGCCTAACTATGGCTACACCTTC
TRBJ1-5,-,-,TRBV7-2,CASSLQQAQPQHF,TGTGCCAGCAGCTTACAGCAGGCTCAGCCCCAGCATTTT
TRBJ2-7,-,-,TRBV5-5,CASSWGTTEYEQYF,TGTGCCAGCAGCTGGGGCACGACAGAGTACGAGCAGTACTTC
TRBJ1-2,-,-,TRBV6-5,CASSPGKGYGYTF,TGTGCCAGCAGCCCCGGGAAGGGTTATGGCTACACCTTC
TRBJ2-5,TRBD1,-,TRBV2,CASRAGQGSQETQYF,TGTGCCAGCAGGGCAGGACAGGGGAGCCAAGAGACCCAGTACTTC
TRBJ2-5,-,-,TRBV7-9,CASSSQAYQETQYF,TGTGCCAGCAGCTCCCAAGCGTACCAAGAGACCCAGTACTTC
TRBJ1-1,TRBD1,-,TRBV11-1,CASSLQGVTEAFF,TGTGCCAGCAGCTTACAGGGGGTCACTGAAGCTTTCTTT
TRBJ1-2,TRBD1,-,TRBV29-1,CSVDRTGGDYTF,TGCAGCGTTGACAGGACAGGGGGCGACTACACCTTC
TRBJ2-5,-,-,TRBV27,CASSTQRGTQYF,TGTGCCAGCAGCACCCAACGGGGGACCCAGTACTTC
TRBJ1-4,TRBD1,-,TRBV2,CASSDTGAVNEKLFF,TGTGCCAGCAGTGATACAGGGGCCGTTAATGAAAAACTGTTTTTT
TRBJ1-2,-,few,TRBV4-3,CASSQERGVYGYTF,TGCGCCAGCAGCCAAGAACGGGGGGTCTATGGCTACACCTTC
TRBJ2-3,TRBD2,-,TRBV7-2,CASSLDGRGGRDTQYF,TGTGCCAGCAGCTTGGACGGGCGCGGGGGACGGGATACGCAGTATTTT
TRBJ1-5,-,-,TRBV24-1,CATGQNQPQHF,TGTGCCACCGGACAGAATCAGCCCCAGCATTTT
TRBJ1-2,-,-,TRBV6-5,CASSSGLEGDGYTF,TGTGCCAGCAGTTCCGGACTGGAGGGTGATGGCTACACCTTC
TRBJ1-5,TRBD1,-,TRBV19,CASSGGTGYSNQPQHF,TGTGCCAGTAGTGGCGGGACAGGTTATAGCAATCAGCCCCAGCATTTT
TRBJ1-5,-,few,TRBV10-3,CAISDSRGEPQHF,TGTGCCATCAGTGATTCTCGGGGAGAGCCCCAGCATTTT
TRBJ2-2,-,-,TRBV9,CASSALTGNTGELFF,TGTGCCAGCAGCGCATTGACAGGGAACACCGGGGAGCTGTTTTTT
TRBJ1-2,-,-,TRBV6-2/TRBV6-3,CASSYSVNGYTF,TGTGCCAGCAGTTACTCCGTTAATGGCTACACCTTC
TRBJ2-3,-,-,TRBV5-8,CASSLGEVTDTQYF,TGTGCCAGCAGCTTGGGTGAGGTGACAGATACGCAGTATTTT
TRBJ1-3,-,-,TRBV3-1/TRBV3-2,CASSQEVWGVGGNTIYF,TGTGCCAGCAGCCAAGAAGTATGGGGAGTTGGTGGAAACACCATATATTTT
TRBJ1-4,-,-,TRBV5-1,CASSPGGFGTNEKLFF,TGCGCCAGCAGCCCGGGGGGGTTCGGAACTAATGAAAAACTGTTTTTT
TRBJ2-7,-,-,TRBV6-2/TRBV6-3,CASSYDRGSYEQYF,TGTGCCAGCAGTTACGATCGGGGGTCCTACGAGCAGTACTTC
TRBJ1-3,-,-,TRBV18,CASSPPGQLSGNTIYF,TGTGCCAGCTCACCACCCGGACAGCTCTCTGGAAACACCATATATTTT
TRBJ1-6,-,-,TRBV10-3,CATKIHQGDLNSPLHF,TGTGCCACCAAAATTCATCAGGGCGACTTAAATTCACCCCTCCACTTT
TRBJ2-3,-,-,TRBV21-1,CASSKKGGADTQYF,TGTGCCAGCAGCAAAAAAGGGGGGGCAGATACGCAGTATTTT
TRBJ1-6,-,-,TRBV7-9,CASSPSRFPTSNSPLHF,TGTGCCAGCAGCCCGAGCCGTTTTCCCACCTCTAATTCACCCCTCCACTTT
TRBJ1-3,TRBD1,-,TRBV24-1,CATPGTAGNTIYF,TGTGCCACCCCCGGGACAGCTGGAAACACCATATATTTT
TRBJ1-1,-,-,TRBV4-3,CASSLTGLTEAFF,TGCGCCAGCAGCCTTACAGGGTTGACTGAAGCTTTCTTT
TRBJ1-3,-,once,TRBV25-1,CASKGAGNTIYF,TGTGCCAGCAAGGGGGCTGGAAACACCATATATTTT
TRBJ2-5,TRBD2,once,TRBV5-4,CASSYPGGETQYF,TGTGCCAGCAGCTACCCGGGGGGGGAGACCCAGTACTTC
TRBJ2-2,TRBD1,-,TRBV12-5,CASGLGEKGQVVTGELFF,TGTGCTAGTGGTTTGGGTGAGAAGGGACAGGTTGTAACCGGGGAGCTGTTTTTT